Following are 10 T cell receptor beta chains from one sample sequenced in a study of T-cell memory formation after mild COVID-19. MiXCR was run by TCRdb on the 5' RACE reads, yielding one entry per CDR3 protein. The sample lists 350,000 to 500,000 distinct CDR3 sequences; 20% to 30% were seen once. The sample comprised PBMCs or a T cell subset sorted from them (not recorded which). The receptor source for this set is an adult woman who had mild COVID-19 (a few samples of this study predate the infection). Cell type and time point are not known.

This clonotype was seen only a few times. This sequence joins TRBV7-2 and TRBJ2-3, with 8 bases lining up with TRBD2. V shed 0 bases, J shed 3 bases, and the junction held 5 bases outside the gene matches. From germline, CDR1 is SGHTA and CDR2 FQGNSA. The CDR3 spans 16 residues. The CDR3, as DNA: TGTGCCAGCAGCTTAGCAGGCGGGGGGACGACAGATACGCAGTATTTT. Translated, it gives CASSLAGGGTTDTQYF.

V and J are TRBV6-1 and TRBJ1-1, with D unresolved. V was pared by 4 bases and J by 5 bases, with 14 bases between. The CDR3 sequence is 14 residues long. Per germline, CDR1 MNHNS and CDR2 SASEGT. The CDR3 sequence is CASSGEVGSTEAFF. In DNA form, the CDR3 reads TGTGCCAGCAGTGGAGAAGTAGGTTCAACTGAAGCTTTCTTT.

In this sample, this clonotype turned up a few times. V usage is TRBV6-5 and J usage is TRBJ2-1, with TRBD1 matching 7 bases. Germline CDR1 MNHEY, CDR2 SVGAGI. The CDR3 length is 18 residues. J gave up 0 bases and V 5 bases, and 13 bases lay outside the gene matches. In DNA form, the CDR3 reads TGTGCCAGCAGTACCCGGGACAGAGCCCCGTACTCCTACAATGAGCAGTTCTTC. This codes for CASSTRDRAPYSYNEQFF.

The chain uses TRBV19 and TRBJ1-5; unclear D gene. The CDR3 sequence is 14 residues long. The V and J ends lost 6 bases and 0 bases respectively, with 9 bases between them. Germline lookup yields CDR1 LNHDA and CDR2 SQIVND (reference sequence). The CDR3 DNA reads TGTGCCAGTAGGGAGGGTACTAGCAATCAGCCCCAGCATTTT. Translation gives CASREGTSNQPQHF.

This clonotype came up a few times. This chain uses TRBV20-1 with TRBJ1-3; a weak D match, TRBD1 (5 bases). Germline V gives CDR1 DFQATT, CDR2 SNEGSKA (reference sequence). The CDR3 totals 11 residues. The V and J ends lost 8 bases and 7 bases respectively, with 12 bases between them. The CDR3 spells CSTPRGNTIYF. The CDR3 DNA reads TGCAGTACCCCTCGGGGGAACACCATATATTTT.

The rearrangement joins TRBV30 to TRBJ2-6, with D unclear. The V gene lost 0 bases and the J gene lost 4 bases, with 4 bases spanning the gap. This CDR3 region has 13 residues. CDR1 is GTSNPN, CDR2 SVGIG, per germline (reference sequence). The CDR3 region is CAWSVRGANVLTF. The CDR3 DNA sequence: TGTGCCTGGAGTGTGAGGGGGGCCAACGTCCTGACTTTC.

The chain recombines TRBV4-3 with TRBJ2-1; 7 positions match TRBD2. The CDR3 extends over 17 amino acids. V shed 0 bases, J shed 5 bases, and the junction held 10 bases outside the gene matches. Germline loops: CDR1 LGHNA, CDR2 YSLEER. CDR3 loop: CASSQDSGREWNNEQFF. The CDR3 coding sequence is TGCGCCAGCAGCCAAGATTCTGGGCGGGAGTGGAACAATGAGCAGTTCTTC.

CDR3 protein: CASSSSGTRGPQETQYF. CDR3 DNA sequence: TGTGCCAGCAGCTCCTCCGGGACTAGGGGACCCCAAGAGACCCAGTACTTC. V and J are TRBV13 and TRBJ2-5; TRBD2 matches 8 bases. Germline trimming cut 4 bases from V and 1 base from J; bases unmatched to any gene: 11. Germline V gene sequence: CDR1 PRHDT, CDR2 FYEKMQ (reference sequence). CDR3 length: 17 amino acids.

A few counts support this clonotype. DNA of the CDR3: TGTGCCACCAGTGAGTCGGGGCAGGGGCCTCAGCCCCAGCATTTT. Translation gives CATSESGQGPQPQHF. The V call is TRBV24-1, the J call TRBJ1-5; possible D gene TRBD1, 6 bases. Germline lookup yields CDR1 KGHDR and CDR2 SFDVKD. Between the trimmed V and J ends, which lost 4 bases and 6 bases, there was a span of 15 bases. The CDR3 sequence is 15 residues long.

This clonotype was observed a handful of times. The gene calls are TRBV6-2 or TRBV6-3 and TRBJ2-7; 8 nucleotides match TRBD2. CDR3 length: 14 amino acids. Germline CDR1 and CDR2: MNHEY and SVGEGT. V lost 6 bases to trimming and J lost 7 bases; unmatched junction nucleotides: 11. The CDR3 spells CASRPLAATSEQYF. Here the CDR3 DNA reads TGTGCCAGCAGGCCACTAGCGGCAACCTCGGAGCAGTACTTC.